These T cell receptor beta chains were read from a single sample in a study of post-analysis software for immune sequencing data. TCRdb re-called the PCR reads with MiXCR, one entry per CDR3 protein. The sample carries approximately 660,000 distinct CDR3 sequences, approximately 60% recorded once. Sequences were obtained from blood. The receptors originated from a girl aged 2-15 years with multiple sclerosis. Each CDR3 is given with its conserved first and last residue. The D gene is left open where the match is weak. Only some rows state a clone size, as once, few, many or a class for expanded clones.

J,size,V,D,CDR3,DNA
TRBJ2-1,NA,TRBV20-1,TRBD2,CSASPSGSYNEQFF,TGCAGTGCGAGCCCTAGCGGCTCCTACAATGAGCAGTTCTTC
TRBJ2-5,NA,TRBV29-1,NA,CSVEGGERETQYF,TGCAGCGTTGAAGGTGGTGAACGGGAGACCCAGTACTTC
TRBJ1-2,NA,TRBV3-1,NA,CASSHTGINYGYTF,TGTGCCAGCAGCCACACAGGGATCAACTATGGCTACACCTTC
TRBJ2-1,NA,TRBV14,NA,CASSQVPVEQFF,TGTGCCAGCAGCCAAGTCCCAGTGGAGCAGTTCTTC
TRBJ2-5,few,TRBV30,NA,CASKAIQETQYF,TGTGCCTCTAAGGCGATCCAAGAGACCCAGTACTTC
TRBJ2-7,NA,TRBV29-1,TRBD2,CSVKLAGVADEQYF,TGCAGCGTTAAACTAGCGGGAGTAGCAGACGAGCAGTACTTC
TRBJ2-1,NA,TRBV7-9,TRBD2,CASSLGDYPYLGLEQFF,TGTGCCAGCAGCTTAGGGGACTACCCATATTTGGGTCTTGAGCAGTTCTTC
TRBJ2-5,NA,TRBV6-2/TRBV6-3,TRBD2,CASSYGREEEETQYF,TGTGCCAGCAGTTACGGGCGGGAGGAGGAGGAGACCCAGTACTTC
TRBJ2-7,NA,TRBV3-1,NA,CASSHRGGNEQYF,TGTGCCAGCAGCCACAGGGGAGGTAACGAGCAGTACTTC
TRBJ1-1,NA,TRBV12-3/TRBV12-4,TRBD1,CASRPGGETEAFF,TGTGCCAGCAGGCCAGGGGGCGAGACTGAAGCTTTCTTT
TRBJ2-7,few,TRBV20-1,TRBD2,CSTLAGRGYEQYF,TGCAGTACTCTAGCGGGAAGGGGGTACGAGCAGTACTTC
TRBJ2-3,NA,TRBV20-1,NA,CSASPNSADTQYF,TGCAGTGCTAGTCCGAACAGCGCAGATACGCAGTATTTT
TRBJ1-1,NA,TRBV19,TRBD1,CASSIRGRTEAFF,TGTGCCAGTAGTATCAGGGGGCGCACTGAAGCTTTCTTT
TRBJ2-4,few,TRBV20-1,NA,CSASGAGLAKNIQYF,TGCAGTGCTAGTGGCGCGGGGCTAGCCAAAAACATTCAGTACTTC
TRBJ2-7,NA,TRBV7-9,NA,CASNDDSYEQYF,TGTGCCAGCAACGACGACAGCTACGAGCAGTACTTC
TRBJ1-6,NA,TRBV12-3/TRBV12-4,TRBD1,CASSSSRDRDSPLHF,TGTGCCAGCAGTTCCTCCCGGGACAGGGATTCACCCCTCCACTTT
TRBJ1-6,once,TRBV11-2,TRBD1,CASSPFGTGDSPLHF,TGTGCCAGCAGCCCATTTGGGACAGGAGATTCACCCCTCCACTTT
TRBJ2-1,NA,TRBV19,TRBD2,CASKLEGGTYEQFF,TGTGCCAGTAAGTTAGAGGGAGGGACGTATGAGCAGTTCTTC
TRBJ2-1,few,TRBV4-1,NA,CASSLPGGYEQFF,TGCGCCAGCAGCCTCCCAGGAGGTTATGAGCAGTTCTTC
TRBJ2-7,NA,TRBV20-1,NA,CSARSSPDAYEQYF,TGCAGTGCTAGAAGCTCACCGGACGCCTACGAGCAGTACTTC